This is a list of T cell receptor beta chains from one sample in a study of blood T cells in healthy people across ages. In TCRdb, the 5' RACE reads were re-called with MiXCR into one record per CDR3 protein. The table lists under 750,000 distinct CDR3 sequences, around half of them singletons. The sample comprised blood. The receptors come from a man of 80 years or more in good health. The CDR3 runs from the conserved cysteine through the conserved F or W.

len,v_gene,j_gene,CDR3aa
12,TRBV25-1,TRBJ1-1,CASSEGGGEAFF
12,TRBV20-1,TRBJ1-2,CSAPPGRNGYTF
15,TRBV7-2,TRBJ2-1,CASSLNLAGYNEQFF
17,TRBV29-1,TRBJ2-3,CSLTGGGGFSSTDTQYF
13,TRBV9,TRBJ2-3,CASSGTGADTQYF
16,TRBV11-1,TRBJ2-7,CASSLEIAGTSYEQYF
16,TRBV7-2,TRBJ2-7,CASSLEGQPLSYEQYF
15,TRBV2,TRBJ2-1,CASRGTGTGYNEQFF
18,TRBV7-8,TRBJ2-1,CASSLSWLAGGPPNEQFF
15,TRBV7-9,TRBJ1-2,CASSRTGQGEAGYTF
15,TRBV3-1,NA,CASSQSSQGFYEQYF
13,TRBV6-4,TRBJ2-7,CATAGLARDEQYF
15,TRBV6-5,TRBJ1-6,CASSYTWTGNSPLHF
13,TRBV18,TRBJ2-3,CASSLTRLDTQYF
18,TRBV7-9,TRBJ2-1,CASSLVALSGFPPGEQFF
14,TRBV29-1,NA,CSVEGHGSPETQYF
15,TRBV4-3,TRBJ2-1,CASSQGGSRRNEQFF
16,TRBV20-1,TRBJ1-2,CSARRSEPPANYGYTF
15,TRBV6-6,TRBJ1-2,CASSYSTTVNYGYTF
15,TRBV20-1,TRBJ2-3,CSARDRRVGAGTQYF